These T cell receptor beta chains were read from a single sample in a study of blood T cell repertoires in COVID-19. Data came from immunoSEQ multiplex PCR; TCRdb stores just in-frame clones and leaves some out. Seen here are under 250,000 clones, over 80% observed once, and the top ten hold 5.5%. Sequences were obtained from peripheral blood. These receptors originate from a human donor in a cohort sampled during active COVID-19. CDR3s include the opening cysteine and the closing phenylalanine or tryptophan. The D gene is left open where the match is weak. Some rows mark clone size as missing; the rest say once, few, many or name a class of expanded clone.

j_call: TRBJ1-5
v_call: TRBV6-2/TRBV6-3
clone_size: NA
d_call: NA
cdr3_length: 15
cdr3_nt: TGTGCCAGCAGTCCCCCAGGATATAGCAATCAGCCCCAGCATTTT
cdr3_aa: CASSPPGYSNQPQHF

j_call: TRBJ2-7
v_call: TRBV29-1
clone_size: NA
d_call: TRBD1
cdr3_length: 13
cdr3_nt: TGCAGCGTTGAATCGGGGACAGGGGGCGAGCAGTACTTC
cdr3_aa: CSVESGTGGEQYF

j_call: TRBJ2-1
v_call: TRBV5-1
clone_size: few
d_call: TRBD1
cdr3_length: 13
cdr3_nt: TGCGCCAGTGGGACAGGGGTATTGAATGAGCAGTTCTTC
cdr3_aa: CASGTGVLNEQFF

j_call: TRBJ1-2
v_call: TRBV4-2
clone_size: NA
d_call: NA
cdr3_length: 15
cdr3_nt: TGTGCCAGCAGCCAAGAAGGGAGGCGTTCGGAAGGCTACACCTTC
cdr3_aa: CASSQEGRRSEGYTF

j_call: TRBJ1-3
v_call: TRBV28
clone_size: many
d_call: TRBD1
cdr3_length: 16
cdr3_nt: TGTGCCAGCAGATTCCGGGACAGGAGCTCTGGAAACACCATATATTTT
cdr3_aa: CASRFRDRSSGNTIYF

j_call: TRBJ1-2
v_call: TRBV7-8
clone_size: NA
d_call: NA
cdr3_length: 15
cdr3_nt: TGTGCCAGCAGCACTTCAAGAACGCTGTCCTATGGCTACACCTTC
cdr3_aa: CASSTSRTLSYGYTF

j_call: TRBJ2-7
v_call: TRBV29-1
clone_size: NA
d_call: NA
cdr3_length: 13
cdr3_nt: TGCAGCGTTGAAAGCAACCTAGACTACGAGCAGTACTTC
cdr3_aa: CSVESNLDYEQYF

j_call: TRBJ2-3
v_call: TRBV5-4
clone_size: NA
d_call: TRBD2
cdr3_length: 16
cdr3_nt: TGTGCCAGCAGCTTCCCGCCTAGCGGGGGGCCAGATACGCAGTATTTT
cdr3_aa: CASSFPPSGGPDTQYF

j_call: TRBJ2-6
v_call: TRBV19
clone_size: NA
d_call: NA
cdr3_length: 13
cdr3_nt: TGTGCCAGTAGTCAGTCTGGGGCCAACGTCCTGACTTTC
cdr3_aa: CASSQSGANVLTF

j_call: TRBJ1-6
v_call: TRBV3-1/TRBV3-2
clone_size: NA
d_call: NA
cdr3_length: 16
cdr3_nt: TGTGCCAGCACCCGATCCACCGGGACATATAATTCACCCCTCCACTTT
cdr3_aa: CASTRSTGTYNSPLHF

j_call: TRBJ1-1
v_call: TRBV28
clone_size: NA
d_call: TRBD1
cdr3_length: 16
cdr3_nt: TGTGCCAGCAGTTCGGATCCAGGGGGCGATTACACTGAAGCTTTCTTT
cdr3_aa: CASSSDPGGDYTEAFF

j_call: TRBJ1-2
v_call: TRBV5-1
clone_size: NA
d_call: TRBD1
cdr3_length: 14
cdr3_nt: TGCGCCAGCAGCTTGGGCTGGGACAGGCATGGCTACACCTTC
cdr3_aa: CASSLGWDRHGYTF

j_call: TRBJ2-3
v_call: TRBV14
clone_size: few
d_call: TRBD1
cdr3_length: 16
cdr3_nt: TGTGCCAGCAGCCAAGGTGCAGGGGGCTATTGGGATACGCAGTATTTT
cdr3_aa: CASSQGAGGYWDTQYF

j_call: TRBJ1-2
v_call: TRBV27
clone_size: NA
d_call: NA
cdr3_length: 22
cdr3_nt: TGTGCCAGCAGTTTATGGCGACCCGCGGGGCGGGGACCAGACGCAATTAACTATGGCTACACCTTC
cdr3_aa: CASSLWRPAGRGPDAINYGYTF

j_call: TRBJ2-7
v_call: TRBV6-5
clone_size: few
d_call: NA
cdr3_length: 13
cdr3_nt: TGTGCCAGCAGTATCGACACGACCTACGAGCAGTACTTC
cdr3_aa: CASSIDTTYEQYF

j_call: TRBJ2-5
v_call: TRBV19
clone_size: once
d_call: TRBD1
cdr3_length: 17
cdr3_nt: TGTGCCAGTAGTTTACTCCCGGGACAGGGGGCCGGGGAGACCCAGTACTTC
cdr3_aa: CASSLLPGQGAGETQYF

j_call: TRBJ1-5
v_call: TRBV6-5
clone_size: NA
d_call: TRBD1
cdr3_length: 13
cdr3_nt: TGTGCCATCGCGGACAGGGTGGATCAGCCCCAGCATTTT
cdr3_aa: CAIADRVDQPQHF

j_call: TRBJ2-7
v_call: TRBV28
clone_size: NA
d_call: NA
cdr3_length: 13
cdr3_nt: TGTGCCAGCACCATGATACTAGGGGGAAAGCAGTACTTC
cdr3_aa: CASTMILGGKQYF

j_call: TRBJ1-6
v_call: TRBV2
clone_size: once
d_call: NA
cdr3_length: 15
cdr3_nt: TGTGCCAGCAGTGAATGGGGGCAGGATAATTCACCCCTCCACTTT
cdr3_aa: CASSEWGQDNSPLHF

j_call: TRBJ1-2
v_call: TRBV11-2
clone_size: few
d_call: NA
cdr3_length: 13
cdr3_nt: TGTGCCAGCAGCTTACCAGGAACCTATGGCTACACCTTC
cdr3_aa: CASSLPGTYGYTF

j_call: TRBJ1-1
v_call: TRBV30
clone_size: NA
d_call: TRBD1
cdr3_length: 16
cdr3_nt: TGTGCCTGGGCACAGGGGGTAGTCCCTCTGAACACTGAAGCTTTCTTT
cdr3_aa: CAWAQGVVPLNTEAFF

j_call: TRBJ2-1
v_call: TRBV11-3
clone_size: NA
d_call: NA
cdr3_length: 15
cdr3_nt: TGTGCCAGCAGTCTAGGTATTAGCGGAAGGGATGAGCAGTTCTTC
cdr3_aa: CASSLGISGRDEQFF

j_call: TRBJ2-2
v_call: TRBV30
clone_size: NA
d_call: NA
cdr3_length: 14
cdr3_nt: TGTGCCTGGAGTGCCGGCGGGGTCACCGGGGAGCTGTTTTTT
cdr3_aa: CAWSAGGVTGELFF

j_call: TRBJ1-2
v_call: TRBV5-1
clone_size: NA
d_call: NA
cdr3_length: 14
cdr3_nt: TGCGCCAGCAGCTCCTCGGGAGCTAACTATGGCTACACCTTC
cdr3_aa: CASSSSGANYGYTF

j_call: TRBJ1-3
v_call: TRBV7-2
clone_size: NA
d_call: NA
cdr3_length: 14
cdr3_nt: TGTGCCAGCAGCATCACAGGGACTGGAAACACCATATATTTT
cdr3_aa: CASSITGTGNTIYF

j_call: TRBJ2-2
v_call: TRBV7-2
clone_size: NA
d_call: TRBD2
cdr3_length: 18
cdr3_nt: TGTGCCAGCAGCTTAGGGTTTGCAGCGGGGGCCTACACCGGGGAGCTGTTTTTT
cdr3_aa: CASSLGFAAGAYTGELFF

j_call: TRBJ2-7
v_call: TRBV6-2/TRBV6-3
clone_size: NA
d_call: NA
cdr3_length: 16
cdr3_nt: TGTGCCAGCAGTTACCCCGGACAGAGTCGAACCTACGAGCAGTACTTC
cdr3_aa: CASSYPGQSRTYEQYF

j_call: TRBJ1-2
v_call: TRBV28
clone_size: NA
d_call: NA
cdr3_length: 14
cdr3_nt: TGTGCCAGCAACGGGGATCGGCGGGTGGGAGGCTACACCTTC
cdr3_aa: CASNGDRRVGGYTF

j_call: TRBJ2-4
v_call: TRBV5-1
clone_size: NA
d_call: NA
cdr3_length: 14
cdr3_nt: TGCGCCAGCAGCTTCGGGGATGCCAAAAACATTCAGTACTTC
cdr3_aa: CASSFGDAKNIQYF

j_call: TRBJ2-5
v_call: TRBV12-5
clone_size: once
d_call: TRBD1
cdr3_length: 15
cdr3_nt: TGTGCTAGTGGTTCCAGGACAGGGGGCGAAGAGACCCAGTACTTC
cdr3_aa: CASGSRTGGEETQYF

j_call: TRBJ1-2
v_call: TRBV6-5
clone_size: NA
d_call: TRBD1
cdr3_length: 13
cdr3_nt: TGTGCCAGTTCCAATACAGGGGACTATGGCTACACCTTC
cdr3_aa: CASSNTGDYGYTF

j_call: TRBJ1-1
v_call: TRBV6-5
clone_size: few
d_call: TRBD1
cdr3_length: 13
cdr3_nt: TGTGCCAGCAGTTACTTTCGGACAGGGGGAGCTTTCTTT
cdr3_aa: CASSYFRTGGAFF

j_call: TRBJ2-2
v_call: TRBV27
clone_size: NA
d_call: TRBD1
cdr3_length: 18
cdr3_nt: TGTGCCAGCAGTGCACCCAGATCGGACAGGGGTTACACCGGGGAGCTGTTTTTT
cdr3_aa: CASSAPRSDRGYTGELFF

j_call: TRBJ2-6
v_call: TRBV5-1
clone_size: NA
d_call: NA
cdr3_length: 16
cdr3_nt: TGCGCCAGCAGCTTGGAGACTAGGTCTGGGGCCAACGTCCTGACTTTC
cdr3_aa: CASSLETRSGANVLTF

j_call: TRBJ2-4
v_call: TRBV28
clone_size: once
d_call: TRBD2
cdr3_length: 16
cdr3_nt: TGTGCCAGCACCCCGGGGGGGATGATAGCCAAAAACATTCAGTACTTC
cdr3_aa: CASTPGGMIAKNIQYF

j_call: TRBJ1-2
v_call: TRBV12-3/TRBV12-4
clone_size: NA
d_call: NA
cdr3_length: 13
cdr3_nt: TGTGCCAGCAGTTGGAGGGTGCGAAATGGCTACACCTTC
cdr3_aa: CASSWRVRNGYTF

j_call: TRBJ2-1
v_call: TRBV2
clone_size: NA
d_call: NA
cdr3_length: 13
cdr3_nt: TGTGCCAGCTGTTTCCGGGGGCGGGAGGAGCAGTTCTTC
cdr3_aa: CASCFRGREEQFF

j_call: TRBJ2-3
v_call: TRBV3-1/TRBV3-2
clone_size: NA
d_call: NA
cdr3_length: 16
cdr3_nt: TGTGCCAGCAAACCCGCGGGCCCCCTCAGCACAGATACGCAGTATTTT
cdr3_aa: CASKPAGPLSTDTQYF

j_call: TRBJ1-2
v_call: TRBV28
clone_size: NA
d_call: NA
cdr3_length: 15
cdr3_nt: TGTGCCAGCAGTTTTTCGGCAGGCCCCACAGATGGCTACACCTTC
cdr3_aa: CASSFSAGPTDGYTF

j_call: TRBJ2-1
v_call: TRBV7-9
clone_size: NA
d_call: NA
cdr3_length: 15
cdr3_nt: TGTGCCAGCAGCTTGTCGGGGAGCTCCTACAATGAGCAGTTCTTC
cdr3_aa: CASSLSGSSYNEQFF

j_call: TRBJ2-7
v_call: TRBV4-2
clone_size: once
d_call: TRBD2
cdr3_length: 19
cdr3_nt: TGTGCCAGCAGCCAAGGGCCCCTTTCGCGGGGGGGCCCAGGGGACGAGCAGTACTTC
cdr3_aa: CASSQGPLSRGGPGDEQYF

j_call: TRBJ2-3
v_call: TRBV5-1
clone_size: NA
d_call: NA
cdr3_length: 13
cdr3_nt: TGCGCCAGCAGCTTGTCTAGCACAGATACGCAGTATTTT
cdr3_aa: CASSLSSTDTQYF